Below are 27 T cell receptor beta chains sequenced from a single sample in a study of beta chain features in type 1 diabetes listed by TCRdb under 2018. Libraries were built with the immunoSEQ multiplex PCR assay. All of the isolated RNA was reverse transcribed with the High Capacity cDNA Reverse Transcription Kit, so expressed TCRB transcripts were sequenced. TCRdb's version of the immuneACCESS table is confined to in-frame rearrangements and falls short of the full clone set. An unresolved V gene accounts for under half of the shortfall where checked; the remainder is of unknown origin. For this sample the table gives 300,000 to 450,000 clones, of which around 12% were detected only once. The ten largest clonotypes hold about 0.018% of the sample. The sample comprised naive CD4+ T cells from blood. The sample's cell subset or site label, in plain terms: true naive CD4+ T cells. The receptors derive from a man younger than 35 in good health.

The chain employs TRBV7-2 and TRBJ2-5; 10 bases map to TRBD2. The J segment lost 14 bases and the V segment lost 4 bases, leaving 16 bases of the junction unmatched. Germline loops: CDR1 SGHTA, CDR2 FQGNSA. The CDR3 extends over 15 amino acids. The CDR3 DNA is TGTGCCAGCAGCTACCAACTAGCGGGACCCCCCGAACCATACTTC. Its translation: CASSYQLAGPPEPYF.

This chain joins TRBV6-5 and TRBJ1-2; 9 bases fit TRBD1. V dropped 2 bases and J dropped 8; count of bases not matched to a gene: 3. Germline V gives CDR1 MNHEY, CDR2 SVGAGI. This CDR3 is built from 13 residues. The CDR3 nucleotides read TGTGCCAGCAGTTACGGGACAGGGAAGGGCTACACCTTC. Translation gives CASSYGTGKGYTF.

The chain employs TRBV4-3 and TRBJ1-1, with TRBD1 identical over 7 bases. The CDR3 runs to 15 residues. Trimming took 4 bases from V and 4 from J; bases not matched to a gene: 9. Germline V lookup: CDR1 LGHNA, CDR2 YSLEER. In nucleotides, the CDR3 is TGCGCCAGCAGCCGCCACGGACAGGTGAGCACTGAAGCTTTCTTT. Its translation: CASSRHGQVSTEAFF.

To note about this clone: The sample carries other DNA sequences with the same CDR3. The chain links TRBV5-1 to TRBJ1-2, with 8 bases identical to TRBD1. CDR1 is SGHRS and CDR2 is YFSETQ in the germline V gene. CDR3 length equals 14 residues. Trimming cost V 0 bases and J 8 bases; bases outside gene matches: 6. This CDR3 reads CASSLGDRSYGYTF. CDR3 bases: TGCGCCAGCAGCTTGGGGGACAGGTCGTACGGCTACACCTTC.

CDR3 DNA: TGTGCCAGCAGTGCACGGGACTGGTACACAGATACGCAGTATTTT. Protein sequence: CASSARDWYTDTQYF. V gene TRBV28 combines with J gene TRBJ2-3; D possibly corresponds to TRBD2 (6 bases). The germline V gene encodes CDR1 MDHEN and CDR2 SYDVKM. The CDR3 sequence is 15 residues long. With 5 bases removed from V and 2 bases from J, the gap between germline ends came to 14 bases.

This clone was seen only a few times. The chain combines TRBV5-8 with TRBJ2-5, with TRBD1 matching over 7 bases. This CDR3 has 16 residues. In germline, CDR1 is SGHTS, CDR2 YDEGEE. The V gene end was trimmed by 4 bases and the J gene end by 5 bases; junction bases not matched to a gene: 14. This CDR3 reads CASSGPRGGGWETQYF. The CDR3 DNA follows: TGTGCCAGCAGCGGCCCGAGAGGGGGCGGCTGGGAGACCCAGTACTTC.

The chain is built from TRBV5-4 and TRBJ2-3; a weak D match, TRBD2 (6 bases). Looked up from germline, CDR1 is SGHNT and CDR2 is YYREEE (reference sequence). The V end was cut by 0 bases, the J end by 1 base, with 9 bases between. The CDR3 length is 15 residues. DNA of the CDR3: TGTGCCAGCAGCTTGGGACTAGTGGGCACAGATACGCAGTATTTT. Translation gives CASSLGLVGTDTQYF.

This clone has a handful of counts. The rearrangement uses TRBV5-1 and TRBJ2-1, with D unresolved. Per the germline V gene, CDR1 is SGHRS and CDR2 is YFSETQ. Deletions cut 4 bases from V and 5 bases from J, with 4 bases between. The CDR3 is 11 residues long. CDR3 region: CASSPNNEQFF. CDR3 coding DNA: TGCGCCAGCAGCCCTAACAATGAGCAGTTCTTC.

This chain links TRBV5-6 with TRBJ2-5, with TRBD1 identical over 8 bases. V shed 3 bases and J 2 bases; nucleotides not matched to a gene: 3. The CDR3 covers 14 residues. Germline V gene lookup returns CDR1 SGHDT and CDR2 YYEEEE. The CDR3 spells CASSSTGEQETQYF. The CDR3 nucleotides read TGTGCCAGCAGCTCGACAGGGGAGCAAGAGACCCAGTACTTC.

V gene TRBV18 combines with J gene TRBJ1-1; tentative D call: TRBD1 (6 bases). From germline, CDR1 is KGHSH and CDR2 LQKENI. The CDR3 sequence is 14 residues long. The V and J ends lost 2 bases and 3 bases respectively, with 10 bases between them. CDR3 sequence: CASSPSGEYTEAFF. The CDR3 nucleotides are TGTGCCAGCTCACCATCAGGGGAGTACACTGAAGCTTTCTTT.

This clone was picked up a small number of times. J is TRBJ1-6 and V is TRBV5-1, with D uncertain. The CDR3 has 16 residues. The germline V gene encodes CDR1 SGHRS and CDR2 YFSETQ. The V end was cut by 2 bases, the J end by 0 bases, with 9 bases between. The DNA of the CDR3 is TGCGCCAGCAGCTTTGGGGAGAGCTCCTATAATTCACCCCTCCACTTT. This sequence encodes CASSFGESSYNSPLHF.

The chain carries TRBV7-7 and TRBJ2-1; 10 positions agree with TRBD1. The J segment lost 12 bases and the V segment lost 4 bases, leaving 6 bases of the junction unmatched. The length of the CDR3 is 13 residues. Per the germline V gene, CDR1 is SSHAT and CDR2 is FNYEAQ (reference sequence). CDR3: CASSSDRGQGQFF. The CDR3 DNA reads TGTGCCAGCAGCTCCGACAGGGGGCAGGGGCAGTTCTTC.

This clone was seen only a few times. The V gene is TRBV7-9, the J gene TRBJ2-2, with 10 bases aligning to TRBD2. Germline-derived CDR1 and CDR2 are SEHNR and FQNEAQ (reference sequence). The length of the CDR3 is 19 residues. J gave up 3 bases and V 5 bases, and 15 bases lay outside the gene matches. The CDR3 protein is CASSRDLAGALGDTGELFF. CDR3 nucleotides: TGTGCCAGCAGCAGGGACCTAGCGGGAGCCCTCGGTGACACCGGGGAGCTGTTTTTT.

The chain employs TRBV9 and TRBJ2-3; weak D call: TRBD1 (6 bases). Between the trimmed V and J ends, which lost 3 bases and 4 bases, there was a span of 18 bases. The CDR3 has 16 residues. Looked up from germline, CDR1 is SGDLS and CDR2 is YYNGEE. CDR3 residues: CASSARQGMSADTQYF. DNA of the CDR3: TGTGCCAGCAGCGCGAGGCAGGGGATGAGCGCAGATACGCAGTATTTT.

The chain joins TRBV7-2 to TRBJ2-5; D might be TRBD2 (6 bases). Germline V CDR1 and CDR2: SGHTA, FQGNSA. Trimming left V 8 bases short and J 5 bases short, with 21 bases between. The CDR3 covers 15 residues. The CDR3 loop reads CASSRSPGVGETQYF. The CDR3 DNA reads as TGTGCCAGCTCCCGTTCCCCGGGGGTCGGGGAGACCCAGTACTTC.

This clone has more than one count but fewer than ten. This chain uses TRBV9 with TRBJ1-1, with a possible D match to TRBD1 (5 bases). The CDR3 has 14 residues. V shed 0 bases and J shed 4 bases, with 10 bases lying between them. CDR1 is SGDLS, CDR2 YYNGEE, per germline. The DNA of the CDR3 is TGTGCCAGCAGCGTAGAAATCGGGGGCACTGAAGCTTTCTTT. The encoded protein is CASSVEIGGTEAFF.

As to this clone: Within the sample, other DNA sequences also encode this same CDR3. The chain links TRBV5-1 to TRBJ2-5; 8 positions agree with TRBD1. Germline trimming cut 0 bases from V and 2 bases from J; bases unmatched to any gene: 3. The CDR3 totals 15 residues. The V gene's germline CDR1 is SGHRS and CDR2 YFSETQ. CDR3 coding DNA: TGCGCCAGCAGCTTGGGAGGGACAGGACAAGAGACCCAGTACTTC. It is translated as CASSLGGTGQETQYF.

This clone came up a few times. CDR3 nucleotides: TGTGCCATCAGTGAGTCGCAGGGGACTAGCGTCTATGAGCAGTTCTTC. This translates into CAISESQGTSVYEQFF. This chain joins TRBV10-3 and TRBJ2-1; 10 positions match TRBD2. CDR1 and CDR2 from the germline V gene are ENHRY and SYGVKD. The ends lost 0 bases at V and 8 bases at J; junction bases unmatched: 7. This CDR3 contains 16 residues.

This chain connects TRBV6-1 to TRBJ2-2; 9 positions match TRBD2. The CDR3 covers 15 residues. V lost 7 bases to trimming and J lost 4 bases; unmatched junction nucleotides: 7. Germline V CDR1 and CDR2: MNHNS, SASEGT. CDR3 in amino acids: CASTRLAGLTGELFF. In nucleotides, the CDR3 is TGTGCCAGCACCCGGCTAGCGGGGCTCACCGGGGAGCTGTTTTTT.

The table lists this clone with a few counts. V gene TRBV11-3 combines with J gene TRBJ2-3, with 13 bases identical to TRBD2. J lost 1 base, V lost 3 bases, and 7 bases had no gene match. This CDR3 comprises 18 residues. Germline V gene sequence: CDR1 SGHNT, CDR2 YENEEA. This CDR3 is CASSFRSGTSGGTDTQYF. In nucleotides, the CDR3 is TGTGCCAGCAGCTTTCGATCCGGGACTAGCGGGGGCACAGATACGCAGTATTTT.

This clone was counted between two and nine times. V gene TRBV19 combines with J gene TRBJ2-2; no definite D call. Germline values: CDR1 LNHDA, CDR2 SQIVND (reference sequence). V lost 8 bases and J lost 4, with 8 bases in between. The CDR3 has 12 amino acids. The CDR3 sequence is CASAWATGELFF. In nucleotides, the CDR3 is TGTGCCAGTGCGTGGGCCACCGGGGAGCTGTTTTTT.

This chain uses TRBV2 with TRBJ2-1; 11 bases are a match to TRBD2. This CDR3 is 14 amino acids long. V gave up 8 bases and J gave up 4 bases; unmatched junction bases: 4. Germline V gene sequence: CDR1 SNHLY, CDR2 FYNNEI. CDR3 residues: CASLLAGVYNEQFF. The CDR3 coding sequence is TGTGCCAGCTTACTAGCGGGGGTATACAATGAGCAGTTCTTC. The full variable domain, with the rest looked up from reference TRBV2 and TRBJ2-1, is EPEVTQTPSHQVTQMGQEVILRCVPISNHLYFYWYRQILGQKVEFLVSFYNNEISEKSEIFDDQFSVERPDGSNFTLKIRSTKLEDSAMYFCASLLAGVYNEQFFGPGTRLTVL.

The table lists this clone with a few counts. This rearrangement joins TRBV29-1 to TRBJ2-1; no reliable D call. Looked up from germline, CDR1 is SQVTM and CDR2 is ANQGSEA. CDR3 size: 14 residues. Trimming pared 7 bases from V and 4 bases from J, leaving 17 bases between. CDR3 residues: CSATRLTAYNEQFF. CDR3 in DNA: TGCAGCGCCACCCGACTTACCGCGTACAATGAGCAGTTCTTC.

There are a few counts of this clone. The rearrangement links TRBV4-1 to TRBJ2-4; tentatively, D is TRBD2 (7 bases). CDR3 length: 17 residues. Trimming left V 2 bases short and J 0 bases short, with 14 bases between. CDR1 is MGHRA and CDR2 is YSYEKL in the germline V gene. CDR3 amino acids: CASSQRGGGLAKNIQYF. The CDR3 nucleotides are TGCGCCAGCAGCCAAAGGGGGGGCGGGTTAGCCAAAAACATTCAGTACTTC.

In this sample, this clone turned up a few times. V is TRBV15 and J is TRBJ1-2, with D possibly matching TRBD1 (5 bases). V was shortened by 0 bases and J by 13 bases, with 12 bases between the two germline ends. The germline V gene encodes CDR1 LNHNV and CDR2 YYDKDF (reference sequence). The CDR3 has 12 residues. CDR3 in DNA: TGTGCCACCAGCAGAGAAGGGGTTCCTCTCACCTTC. Protein sequence: CATSREGVPLTF.

This chain uses TRBV30 with TRBJ1-2, with D uncertain. Germline CDR1 reads GTSNPN; CDR2 reads SVGIG (reference sequence). V was shortened by 1 base and J by 2 bases, with 11 bases between the two germline ends. This CDR3 region has 14 residues. The CDR3 spells CAWSDEVRNYGYTF. The DNA of the CDR3 is TGTGCCTGGAGTGACGAGGTTAGGAACTATGGCTACACCTTC.

The chain is built from TRBV10-3 and TRBJ1-2; 11 bases map to TRBD1. Germline-derived CDR1 and CDR2 are ENHRY and SYGVKD. CDR3 length: 14 amino acids. Germline trimming cut 5 bases from V and 5 bases from J; bases unmatched to any gene: 4. The chain's CDR3 is CAISLGQGVYGYTF. CDR3 bases: TGTGCCATCAGTCTGGGACAGGGGGTTTATGGCTACACCTTC.